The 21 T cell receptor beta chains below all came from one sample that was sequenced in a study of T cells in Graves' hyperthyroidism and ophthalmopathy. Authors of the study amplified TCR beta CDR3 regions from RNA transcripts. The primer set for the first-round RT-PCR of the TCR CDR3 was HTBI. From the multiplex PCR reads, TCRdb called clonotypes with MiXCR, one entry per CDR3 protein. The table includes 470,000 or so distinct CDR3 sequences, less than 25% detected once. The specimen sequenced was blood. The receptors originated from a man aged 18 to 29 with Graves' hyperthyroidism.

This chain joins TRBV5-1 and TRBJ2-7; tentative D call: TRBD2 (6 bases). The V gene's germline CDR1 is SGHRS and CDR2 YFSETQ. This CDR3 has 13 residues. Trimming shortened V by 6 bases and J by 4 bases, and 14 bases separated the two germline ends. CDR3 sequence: CASTLGGAYEQYF. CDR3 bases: TGCGCCAGCACCCTGGGGGGAGCGTACGAGCAGTACTTC.

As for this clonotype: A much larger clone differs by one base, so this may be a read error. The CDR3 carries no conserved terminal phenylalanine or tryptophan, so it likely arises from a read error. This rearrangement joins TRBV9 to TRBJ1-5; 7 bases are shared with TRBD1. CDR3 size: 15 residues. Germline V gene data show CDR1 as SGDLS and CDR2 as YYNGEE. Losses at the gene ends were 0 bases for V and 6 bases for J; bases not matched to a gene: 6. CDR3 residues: CASSVEGAHGQPQHL. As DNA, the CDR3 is TGTGCCAGCAGCGTAGAGGGGGCGCATGGTCAGCCCCAGCATTTG.

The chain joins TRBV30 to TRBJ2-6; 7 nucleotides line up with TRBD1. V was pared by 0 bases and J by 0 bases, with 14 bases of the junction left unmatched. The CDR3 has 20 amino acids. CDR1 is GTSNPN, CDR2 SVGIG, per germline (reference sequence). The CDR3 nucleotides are TGTGCCTGGAGTGTCGAAGGGCAGGGGGTATACGGCTCTGGGGCCAACGTCCTGACTTTC. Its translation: CAWSVEGQGVYGSGANVLTF.

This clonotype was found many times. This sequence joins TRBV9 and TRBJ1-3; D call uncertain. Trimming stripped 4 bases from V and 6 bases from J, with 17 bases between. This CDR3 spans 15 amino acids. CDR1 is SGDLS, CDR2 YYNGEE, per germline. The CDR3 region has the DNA TGTGCCAGCAGCTCTCAGAGCGGGTTTGAAAACACCATATATTTT. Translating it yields CASSSQSGFENTIYF.

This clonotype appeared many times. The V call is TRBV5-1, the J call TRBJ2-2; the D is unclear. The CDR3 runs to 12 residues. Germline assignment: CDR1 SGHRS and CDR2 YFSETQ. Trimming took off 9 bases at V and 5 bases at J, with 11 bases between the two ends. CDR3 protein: CATLTATGELFF. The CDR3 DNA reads TGCGCCACCTTAACAGCAACCGGGGAGCTGTTTTTT.

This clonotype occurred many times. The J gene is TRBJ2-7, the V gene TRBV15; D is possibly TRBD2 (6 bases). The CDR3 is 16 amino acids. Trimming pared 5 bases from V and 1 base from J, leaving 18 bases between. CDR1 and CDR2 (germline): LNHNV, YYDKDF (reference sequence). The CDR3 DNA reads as TGTGCCACCAGCGGTGGCGGGTTCGGGAGATCCTACGAGCAGTACTTC. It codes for CATSGGGFGRSYEQYF.

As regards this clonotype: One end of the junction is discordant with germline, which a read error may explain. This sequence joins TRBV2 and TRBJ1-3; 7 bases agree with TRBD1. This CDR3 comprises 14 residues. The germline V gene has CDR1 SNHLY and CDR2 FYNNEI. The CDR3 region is CACSGGTAGNTIYF. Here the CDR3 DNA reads TGTGCCTGCAGTGGTGGGACAGCTGGAAACACCATATATTTT.

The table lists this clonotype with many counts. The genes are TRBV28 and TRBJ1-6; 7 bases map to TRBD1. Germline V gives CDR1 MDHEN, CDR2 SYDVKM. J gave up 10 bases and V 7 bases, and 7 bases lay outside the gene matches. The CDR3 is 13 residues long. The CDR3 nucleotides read TGTGCCAGCACGGGACAGTTTGGGTCACCCCTCCACTTT. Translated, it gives CASTGQFGSPLHF.

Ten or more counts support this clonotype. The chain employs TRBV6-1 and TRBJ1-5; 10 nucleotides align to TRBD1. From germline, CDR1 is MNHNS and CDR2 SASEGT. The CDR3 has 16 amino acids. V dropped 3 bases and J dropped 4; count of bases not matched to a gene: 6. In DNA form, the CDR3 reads TGTGCCAGCAGTGACCCGGGACAGGGGAGGAATCAGCCCCAGCATTTT. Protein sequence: CASSDPGQGRNQPQHF.

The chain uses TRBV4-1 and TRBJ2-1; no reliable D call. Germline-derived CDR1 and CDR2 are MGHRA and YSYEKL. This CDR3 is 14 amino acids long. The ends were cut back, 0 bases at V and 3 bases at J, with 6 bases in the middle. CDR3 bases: TGCGCCAGCAGCCAAGATCGCAACTACAATGAGCAGTTCTTC. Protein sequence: CASSQDRNYNEQFF.

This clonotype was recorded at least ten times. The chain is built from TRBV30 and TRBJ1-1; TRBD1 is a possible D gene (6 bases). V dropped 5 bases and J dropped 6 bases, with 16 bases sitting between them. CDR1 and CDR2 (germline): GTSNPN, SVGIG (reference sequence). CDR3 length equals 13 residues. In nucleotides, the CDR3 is TGTGCCTGGGGAGGACAGTTTAACGCTGAAGCTTTCTTT. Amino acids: CAWGGQFNAEAFF.

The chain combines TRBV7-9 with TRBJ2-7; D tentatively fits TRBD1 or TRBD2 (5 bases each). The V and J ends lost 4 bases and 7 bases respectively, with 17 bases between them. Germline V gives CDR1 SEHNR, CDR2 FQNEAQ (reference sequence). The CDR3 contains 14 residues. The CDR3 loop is CASSSSPRDEEQYV. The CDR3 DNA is TGTGCCAGCAGCTCATCTCCCCGGGACGAAGAGCAGTACGTC.

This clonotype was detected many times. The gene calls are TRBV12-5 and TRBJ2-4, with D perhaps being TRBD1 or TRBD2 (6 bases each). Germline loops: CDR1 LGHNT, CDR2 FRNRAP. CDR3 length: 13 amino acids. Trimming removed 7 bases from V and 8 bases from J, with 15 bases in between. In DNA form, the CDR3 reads TGTGCTAGTGCCGTTTATAGGGGGGACATTCAGTACTTC. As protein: CASAVYRGDIQYF.

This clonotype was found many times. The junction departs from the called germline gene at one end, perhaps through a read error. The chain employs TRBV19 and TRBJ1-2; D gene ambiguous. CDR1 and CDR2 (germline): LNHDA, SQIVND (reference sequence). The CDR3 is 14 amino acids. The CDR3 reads CASSPLTENYGYTF. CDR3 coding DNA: TGTGCCAGTAGTCCTCTGACGGAAAACTATGGCTACACCTTT.

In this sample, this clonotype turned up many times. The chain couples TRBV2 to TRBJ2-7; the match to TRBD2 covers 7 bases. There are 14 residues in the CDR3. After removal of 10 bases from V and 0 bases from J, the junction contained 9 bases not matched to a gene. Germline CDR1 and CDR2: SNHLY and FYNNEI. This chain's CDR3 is CATGGGGGSYEQYF. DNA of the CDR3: TGTGCCACCGGCGGTGGCGGGGGCTCCTACGAGCAGTACTTC.

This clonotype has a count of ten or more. The chain's CDR3 is CASSDYGSFQETQYF. The CDR3 coding sequence is TGTGCCAGCAGCGATTACGGTAGTTTCCAAGAGACCCAGTACTTC. This chain links TRBV7-2 with TRBJ2-5; D remains ambiguous. The CDR3 is made up of 15 amino acids. The germline V gene has CDR1 SGHTA and CDR2 FQGNSA. V shed 5 bases and J shed 1 base, with 14 bases lying between them.

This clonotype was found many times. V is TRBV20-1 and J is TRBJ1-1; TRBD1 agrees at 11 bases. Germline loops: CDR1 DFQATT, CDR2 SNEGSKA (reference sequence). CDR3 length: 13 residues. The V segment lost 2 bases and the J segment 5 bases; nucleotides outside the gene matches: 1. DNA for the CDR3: TGCAGTGCTAGAAGGGACAGGGGGACTGAAGCTTTCTTT. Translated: CSARRDRGTEAFF.

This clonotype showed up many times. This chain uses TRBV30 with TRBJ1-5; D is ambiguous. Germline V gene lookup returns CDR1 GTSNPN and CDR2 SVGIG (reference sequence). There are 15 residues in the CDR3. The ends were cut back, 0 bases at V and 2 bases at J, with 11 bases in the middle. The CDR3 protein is CAWSVVGVRNQPQHF. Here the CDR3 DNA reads TGTGCCTGGAGTGTAGTAGGCGTTCGCAATCAGCCCCAGCATTTT.

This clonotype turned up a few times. The CDR3 DNA reads as TGTGCCAGCAGCCAACCCGGGACAGGCCTAAAACTGGAGACCCAGTACTTC. Protein product: CASSQPGTGLKLETQYF. The chain uses TRBV3-1 and TRBJ2-5; 8 bases fit TRBD1. CDR1 is LGHDT and CDR2 is YNNKEL in the germline V gene (reference sequence). V lost 2 bases, J lost 5 bases, and 13 bases stayed unmatched. This CDR3 has 17 residues.

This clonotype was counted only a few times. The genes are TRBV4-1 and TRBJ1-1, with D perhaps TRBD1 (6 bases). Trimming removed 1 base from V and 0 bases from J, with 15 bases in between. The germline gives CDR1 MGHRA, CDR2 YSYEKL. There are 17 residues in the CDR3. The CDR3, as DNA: TGCGCCAGCAGCCAAGTGCAGGGGCGCTCGGTGAACACTGAAGCTTTCTTT. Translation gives CASSQVQGRSVNTEAFF.

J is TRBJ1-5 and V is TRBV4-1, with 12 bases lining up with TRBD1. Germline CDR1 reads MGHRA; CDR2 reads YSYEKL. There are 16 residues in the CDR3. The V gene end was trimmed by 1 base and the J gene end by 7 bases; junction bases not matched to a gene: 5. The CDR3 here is CASSQVGTGGHQPQHF. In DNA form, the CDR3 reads TGCGCCAGCAGCCAAGTTGGGACAGGGGGCCACCAGCCCCAGCATTTT.